This T cell receptor beta chain was identified during a study of control samples from healthy donors and cancer patients. The protocol was immunoSEQ multiplex PCR, while the TCRdb copy is restricted to in-frame clones and leaves out a portion. The data show roughly 220,000 clones, roughly 94% seen once. Deletions cut 6 bases from V and 2 bases from J, with 7 bases between. The CDR3 has 13 amino acids. The germline CDR1 and CDR2 sequences are MNHEY and SVGAGI. This chain connects TRBV6-5 to TRBJ1-4, with D uncertain. The sequence derives from a man aged 45 to 65 in good health. Sequenced material: blood. The CDR3 spells CASRLATNEKLFF. DNA for the CDR3: TGTGCCAGCAGGCTGGCTACTAATGAAAAACTGTTTTTT.